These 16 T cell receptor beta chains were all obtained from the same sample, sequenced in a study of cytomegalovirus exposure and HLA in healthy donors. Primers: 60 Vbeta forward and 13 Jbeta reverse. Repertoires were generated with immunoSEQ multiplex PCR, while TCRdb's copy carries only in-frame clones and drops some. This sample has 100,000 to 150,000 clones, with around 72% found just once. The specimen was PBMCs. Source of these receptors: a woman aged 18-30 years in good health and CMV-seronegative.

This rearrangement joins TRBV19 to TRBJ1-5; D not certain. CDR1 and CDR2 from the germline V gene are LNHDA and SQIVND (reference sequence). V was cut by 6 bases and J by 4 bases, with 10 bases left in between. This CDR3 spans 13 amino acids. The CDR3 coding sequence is TGTGCCAGTAGGTGGGAGAGGAATCAGCCCCAGCATTTT. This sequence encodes CASRWERNQPQHF.

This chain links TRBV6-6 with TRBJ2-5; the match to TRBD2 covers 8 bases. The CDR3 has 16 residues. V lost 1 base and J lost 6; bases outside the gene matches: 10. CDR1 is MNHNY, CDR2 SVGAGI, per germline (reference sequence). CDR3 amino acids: CASSYLPSTSEKTQYF. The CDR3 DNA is TGTGCCAGCAGTTACTTACCTTCGACTAGCGAGAAGACCCAGTACTTC.

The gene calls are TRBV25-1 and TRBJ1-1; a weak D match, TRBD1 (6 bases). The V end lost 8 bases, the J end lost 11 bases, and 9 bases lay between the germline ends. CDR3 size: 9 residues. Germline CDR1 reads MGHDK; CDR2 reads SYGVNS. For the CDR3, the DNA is TGTGCCAGCGGGGACAAGGCTTTCTTT. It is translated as CASGDKAFF.

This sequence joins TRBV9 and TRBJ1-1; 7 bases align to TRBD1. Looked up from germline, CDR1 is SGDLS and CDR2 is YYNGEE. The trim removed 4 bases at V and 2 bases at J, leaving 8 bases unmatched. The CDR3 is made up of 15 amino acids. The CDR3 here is CASSKLRDSNTEAFF. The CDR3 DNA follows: TGTGCCAGCAGCAAATTGCGGGACAGTAACACTGAAGCTTTCTTT.

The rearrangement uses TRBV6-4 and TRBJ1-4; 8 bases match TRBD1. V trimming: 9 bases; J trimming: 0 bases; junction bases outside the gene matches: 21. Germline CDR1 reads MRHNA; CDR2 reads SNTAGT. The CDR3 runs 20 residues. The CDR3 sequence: CARKYQRAGGNRATNEKLFF. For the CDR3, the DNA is TGTGCCAGAAAGTACCAGCGGGCAGGGGGCAACCGTGCAACTAATGAAAAACTGTTTTTT.

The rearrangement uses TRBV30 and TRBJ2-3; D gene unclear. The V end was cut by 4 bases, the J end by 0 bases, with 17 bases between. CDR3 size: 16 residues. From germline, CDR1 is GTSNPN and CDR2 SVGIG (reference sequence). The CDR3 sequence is CAWTVISVTSTDTQYF. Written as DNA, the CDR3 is TGTGCCTGGACAGTAATCAGCGTTACTAGCACAGATACGCAGTATTTT.

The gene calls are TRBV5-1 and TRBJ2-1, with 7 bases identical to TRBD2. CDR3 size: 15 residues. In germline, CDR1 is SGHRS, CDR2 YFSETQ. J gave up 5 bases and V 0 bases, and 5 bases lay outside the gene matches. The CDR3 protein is CASSLALAVNNEQFF. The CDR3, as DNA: TGCGCCAGCAGCTTGGCGCTAGCGGTTAACAATGAGCAGTTCTTC.

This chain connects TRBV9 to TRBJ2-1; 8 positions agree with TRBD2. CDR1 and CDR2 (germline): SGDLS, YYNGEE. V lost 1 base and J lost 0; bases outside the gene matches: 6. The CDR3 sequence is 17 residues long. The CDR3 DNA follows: TGTGCCAGCAGCGTACCCGGGACTAGTAACTCCTACAATGAGCAGTTCTTC. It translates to CASSVPGTSNSYNEQFF.

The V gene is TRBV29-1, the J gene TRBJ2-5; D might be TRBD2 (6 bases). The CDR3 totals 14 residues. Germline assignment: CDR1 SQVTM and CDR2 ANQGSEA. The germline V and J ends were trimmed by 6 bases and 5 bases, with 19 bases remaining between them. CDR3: CSVGVNSGEETQYF. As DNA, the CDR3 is TGCAGCGTGGGGGTGAATAGCGGAGAGGAGACCCAGTACTTC.

CDR3 sequence (DNA): TGTGCCAGCAGCTCGCTTGCGGGAGGATACTACGAGCAGTACTTC. Translating it yields CASSSLAGGYYEQYF. The chain carries TRBV7-2 and TRBJ2-7; 8 bases are shared with TRBD2. Germline-derived CDR1 and CDR2 are SGHTA and FQGNSA. J was trimmed by 3 bases and V by 4 bases; bases with no gene match: 8. The CDR3 has 15 residues.

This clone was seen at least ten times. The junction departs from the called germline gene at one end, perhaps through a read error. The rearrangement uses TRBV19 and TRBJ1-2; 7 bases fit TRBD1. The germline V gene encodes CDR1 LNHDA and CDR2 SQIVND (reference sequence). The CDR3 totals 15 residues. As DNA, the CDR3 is TGTGCCAGTAGTTTAGAGACGGGACAGTACTATGGCTACACCTTC. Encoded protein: CASSLETGQYYGYTF.

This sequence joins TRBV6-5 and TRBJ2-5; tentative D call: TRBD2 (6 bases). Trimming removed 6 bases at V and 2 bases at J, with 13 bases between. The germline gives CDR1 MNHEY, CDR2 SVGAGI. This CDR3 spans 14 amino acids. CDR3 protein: CASSLGGRQETQYF. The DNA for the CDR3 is TGTGCCAGCAGCCTGGGGGGAAGGCAAGAGACCCAGTACTTC.

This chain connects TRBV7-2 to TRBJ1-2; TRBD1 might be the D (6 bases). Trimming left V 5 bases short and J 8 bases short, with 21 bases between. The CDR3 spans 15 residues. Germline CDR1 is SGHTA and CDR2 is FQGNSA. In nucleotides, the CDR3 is TGTGCCAGCAGCCCCCCCTCGGGGGGGGCGAAAGGCTACACCTTC. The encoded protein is CASSPPSGGAKGYTF.

CDR3 in DNA: TGTGCCAGCAGCTTAGCGCCCGGGACAGGGGTTGGCTACACCTTC. Translation: CASSLAPGTGVGYTF. The chain carries TRBV7-2 and TRBJ1-2, with 10 bases aligning to TRBD1. The V gene end was trimmed by 0 bases and the J gene end by 7 bases; junction bases not matched to a gene: 5. The CDR3 sequence is 15 residues long. Germline CDR1 and CDR2: SGHTA and FQGNSA. Full variable domain (outside the CDR3, taken from reference TRBV7-2 and TRBJ1-2): GAGVSQSPSNKVTEKGKDVELRCDPISGHTALYWYRQSLGQGLEFLIYFQGNSAPDKSGLPSDRFSAERTGGSVSTLTIQRTQQEDSAVYLCASSLAPGTGVGYTFGSGTRLTVV.

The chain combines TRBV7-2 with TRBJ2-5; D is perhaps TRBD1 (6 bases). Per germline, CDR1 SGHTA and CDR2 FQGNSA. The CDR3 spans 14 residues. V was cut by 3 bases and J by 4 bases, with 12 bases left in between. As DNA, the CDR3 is TGTGCCAGCAGCTTTACAGGGTTTACAGAGACCCAGTACTTC. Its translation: CASSFTGFTETQYF.

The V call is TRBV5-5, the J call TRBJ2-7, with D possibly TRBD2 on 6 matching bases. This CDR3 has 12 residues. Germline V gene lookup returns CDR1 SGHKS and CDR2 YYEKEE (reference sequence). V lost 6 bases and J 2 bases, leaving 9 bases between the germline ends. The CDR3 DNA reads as TGTGCCAGCATCTGGGGGGCCTACGAGCAGTACTTC. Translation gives CASIWGAYEQYF. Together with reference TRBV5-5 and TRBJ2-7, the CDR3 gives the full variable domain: DAGVTQSPTHLIKTRGQQVTLRCSPISGHKSVSWYQQVLGQGPQFIFQYYEKEERGRGNFPDRFSARQFPNYSSELNVNALLLGDSALYLCASIWGAYEQYFGPGTRLTVT.